Shown below are 3 T cell receptor beta chains from a single sample sequenced in a study of T cell changes during pregnancy in multiple sclerosis (dated by TCRdb to about 2019). Library construction relied on the immunoSEQ multiplex PCR assay. TCRdb's version of the immuneACCESS table is confined to in-frame rearrangements and falls short of the full clone set. An unresolved V gene accounts for under half of the shortfall where checked; the remainder is of unknown origin. Counted in this sample were under 80,000 clones; approximately 90% of them appeared once. The ten largest make up around 0.45% of the sample. The sample here was CD4+ T cells from peripheral blood mononuclear cells, taken in the second trimester of pregnancy. All receptors derive from a female donor with multiple sclerosis, enrolled in a pregnancy study.

The chain recombines TRBV2 with TRBJ2-5; D gene ambiguous. V was cut by 6 bases and J by 2 bases, with 7 bases left in between. The CDR3 length is 12 residues. Germline V gene sequence: CDR1 SNHLY, CDR2 FYNNEI. CDR3 nucleotides: TGTGCCAGCAGGGGCGCTCAAGAGACCCAGTACTTC. Translated: CASRGAQETQYF.

This clone was seen just once. The J gene is TRBJ2-4, the V gene TRBV14; D may be TRBD1 (5 bases). This CDR3 spans 17 amino acids. Germline loops: CDR1 SGHDN, CDR2 FVKESK. Trimming shortened V by 1 base and J by 0 bases, and 13 bases separated the two germline ends. Here the CDR3 DNA reads TGTGCCAGCAGCCAAGGTCTTTTGGGGCTAGCCAAAAACATTCAGTACTTC. Translated: CASSQGLLGLAKNIQYF.

The rearrangement uses TRBV29-1 and TRBJ1-2; TRBD1 might be the D (5 bases). The CDR3 is 12 amino acids. Germline CDR1 SQVTM, CDR2 ANQGSEA. V was shortened by 4 bases and J by 7 bases, with 13 bases between the two germline ends. CDR3 nucleotide sequence: TGCAGCGTTGCAACAGGACCTGGTGGCTACACCTTC. Its protein product is CSVATGPGGYTF. Full variable domain (outside the CDR3, taken from reference TRBV29-1 and TRBJ1-2): SAVISQKPSRDICQRGTSLTIQCQVDSQVTMMFWYRQQPGQSLTLIATANQGSEATYESGFVIDKFPISRPNLTFSTLTVSNMSPEDSSIYLCSVATGPGGYTFGSGTRLTVV.